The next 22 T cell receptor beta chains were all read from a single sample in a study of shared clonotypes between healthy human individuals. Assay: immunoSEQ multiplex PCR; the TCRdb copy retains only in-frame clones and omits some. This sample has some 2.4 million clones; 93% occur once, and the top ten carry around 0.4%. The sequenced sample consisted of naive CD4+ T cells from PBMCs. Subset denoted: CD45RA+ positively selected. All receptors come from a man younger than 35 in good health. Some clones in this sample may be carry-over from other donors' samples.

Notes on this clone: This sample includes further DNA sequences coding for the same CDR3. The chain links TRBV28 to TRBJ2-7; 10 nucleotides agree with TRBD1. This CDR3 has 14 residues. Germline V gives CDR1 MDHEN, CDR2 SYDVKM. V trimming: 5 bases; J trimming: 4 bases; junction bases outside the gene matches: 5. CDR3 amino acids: CASSPGQGLYEQYF. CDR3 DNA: TGTGCCAGCAGTCCGGGACAGGGGTTGTACGAGCAGTACTTC.

The CDR3 nucleotides are TGTGCCAGCAGTTACAGGTTCGGTGAAAAACTGTTTTTT. Encoded protein: CASSYRFGEKLFF. The chain combines TRBV6-5 with TRBJ1-4, with D hard to call. The V end was cut by 2 bases, the J end by 7 bases, with 8 bases between. Germline CDR1 and CDR2: MNHEY and SVGAGI. The CDR3 length is 13 residues.

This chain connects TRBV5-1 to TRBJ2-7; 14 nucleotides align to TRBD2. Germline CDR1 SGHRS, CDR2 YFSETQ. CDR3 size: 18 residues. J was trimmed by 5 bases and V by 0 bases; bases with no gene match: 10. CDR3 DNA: TGCGCCAGCAGCTTGGTAGGGACTAGCGGGAGATCGGGGAACGAGCAGTACTTC. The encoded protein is CASSLVGTSGRSGNEQYF.

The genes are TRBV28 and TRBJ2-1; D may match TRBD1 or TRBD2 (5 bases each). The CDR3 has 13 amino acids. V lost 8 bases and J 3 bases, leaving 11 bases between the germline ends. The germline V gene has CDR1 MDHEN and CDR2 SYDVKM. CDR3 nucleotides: TGTGCCAGCGGGGGATCGATCTACAATGAGCAGTTCTTC. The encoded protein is CASGGSIYNEQFF.

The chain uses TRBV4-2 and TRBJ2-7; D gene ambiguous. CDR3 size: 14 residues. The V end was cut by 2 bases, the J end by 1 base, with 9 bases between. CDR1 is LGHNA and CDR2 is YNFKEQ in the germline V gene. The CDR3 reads CASSQSQASYEQYF. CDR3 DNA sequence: TGTGCCAGCAGCCAATCTCAAGCTTCCTACGAGCAGTACTTC.

The CDR3 DNA is TGTGCCAGCAGACCCGCCGACAGGTTTGGCGAGCAGTACTTC. This sequence encodes CASRPADRFGEQYF. The chain couples TRBV28 to TRBJ2-7, with D maybe TRBD1 (6 bases). V lost 6 bases, J lost 6 bases, and 18 bases lay in between. There are 14 residues in the CDR3. Germline V gene lookup returns CDR1 MDHEN and CDR2 SYDVKM.

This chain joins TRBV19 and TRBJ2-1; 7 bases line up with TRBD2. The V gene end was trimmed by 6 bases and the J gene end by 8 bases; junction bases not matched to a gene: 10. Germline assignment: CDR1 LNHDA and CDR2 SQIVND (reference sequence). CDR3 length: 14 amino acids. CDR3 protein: CASRRLAEGDEQFF. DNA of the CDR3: TGTGCCAGTAGAAGACTAGCAGAAGGGGATGAGCAGTTCTTC.

The CDR3 is CASSVRDRFSGANVLTF. In nucleotides, the CDR3 is TGTGCCAGTTCTGTTCGGGACAGATTTTCTGGGGCCAACGTCCTGACTTTC. V gene TRBV4-2 combines with J gene TRBJ2-6, with 7 bases fitting TRBD1. Germline V gene lookup returns CDR1 LGHNA and CDR2 YNFKEQ. This CDR3 region has 17 residues. J was trimmed by 1 base and V by 9 bases; bases with no gene match: 12.

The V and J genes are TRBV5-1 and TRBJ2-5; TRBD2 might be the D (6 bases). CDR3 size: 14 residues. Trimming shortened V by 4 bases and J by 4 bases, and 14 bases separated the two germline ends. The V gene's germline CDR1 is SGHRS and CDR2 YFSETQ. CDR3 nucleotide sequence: TGCGCCAGCAGCGACCTGACTAGTGGAGAGACCCAGTACTTC. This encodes CASSDLTSGETQYF.

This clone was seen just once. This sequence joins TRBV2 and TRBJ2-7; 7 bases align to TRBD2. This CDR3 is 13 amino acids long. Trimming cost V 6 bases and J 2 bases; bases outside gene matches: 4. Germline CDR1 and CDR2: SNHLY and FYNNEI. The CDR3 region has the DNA TGTGCCAGCAGGAACAGCGGGACCTACGAGCAGTACTTC. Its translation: CASRNSGTYEQYF.

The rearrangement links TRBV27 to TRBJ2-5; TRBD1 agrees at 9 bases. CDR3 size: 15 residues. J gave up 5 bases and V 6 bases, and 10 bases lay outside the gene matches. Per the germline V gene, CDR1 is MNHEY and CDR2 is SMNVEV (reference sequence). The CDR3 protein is CASRNNRGPGETQYF. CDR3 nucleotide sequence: TGTGCCAGCAGAAATAACAGGGGGCCGGGTGAGACCCAGTACTTC.

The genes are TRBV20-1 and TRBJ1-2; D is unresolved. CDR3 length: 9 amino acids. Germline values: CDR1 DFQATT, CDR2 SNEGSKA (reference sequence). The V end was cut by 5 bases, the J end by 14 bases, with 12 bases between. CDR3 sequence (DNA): TGCAGTGCTCCCCGGGGTAAGACCTTC. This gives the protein CSAPRGKTF.

The CDR3 nucleotides read TGCGCCAGCCAGCAGATAACTAGCGCCGGAGAGACCCAGTACTTC. Translating gives CASQQITSAGETQYF. The chain recombines TRBV5-1 with TRBJ2-5, with 7 positions matching TRBD2. This CDR3 has 15 amino acids. V was clipped by 7 bases and J by 4 bases; unmatched bases: 13. Per the germline V gene, CDR1 is SGHRS and CDR2 is YFSETQ.

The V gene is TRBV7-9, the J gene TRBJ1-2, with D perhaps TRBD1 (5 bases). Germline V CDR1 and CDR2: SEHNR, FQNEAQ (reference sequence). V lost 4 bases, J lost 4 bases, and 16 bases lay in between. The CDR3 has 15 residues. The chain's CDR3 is CASSWGGTSFYGYTF. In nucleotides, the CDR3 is TGTGCCAGCAGCTGGGGCGGGACCTCTTTCTATGGCTACACCTTC. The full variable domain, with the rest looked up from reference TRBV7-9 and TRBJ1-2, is DTGVSQNPRHKITKRGQNVTFRCDPISEHNRLYWYRQTLGQGPEFLTYFQNEAQLEKSRLLSDRFSAERPKGSFSTLEIQRTEQGDSAMYLCASSWGGTSFYGYTFGSGTRLTVV.

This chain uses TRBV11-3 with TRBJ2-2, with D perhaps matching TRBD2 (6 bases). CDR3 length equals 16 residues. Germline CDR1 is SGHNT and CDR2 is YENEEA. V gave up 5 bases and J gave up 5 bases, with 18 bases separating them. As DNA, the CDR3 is TGTGCCAGCAGCCTGGCCGGGGGTTTATCGACCGGGGAGCTGTTTTTT. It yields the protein CASSLAGGLSTGELFF.

This chain's CDR3 is CASSLGLLGTEAFF. In nucleotides, the CDR3 is TGTGCCAGCAGTTTGGGACTTTTGGGCACTGAAGCTTTCTTT. The chain uses TRBV27 and TRBJ1-1, with D possibly being TRBD1 (5 bases). This CDR3 is built from 14 residues. Trimming pared 3 bases from V and 4 bases from J, leaving 12 bases between. Per the germline V gene, CDR1 is MNHEY and CDR2 is SMNVEV (reference sequence).

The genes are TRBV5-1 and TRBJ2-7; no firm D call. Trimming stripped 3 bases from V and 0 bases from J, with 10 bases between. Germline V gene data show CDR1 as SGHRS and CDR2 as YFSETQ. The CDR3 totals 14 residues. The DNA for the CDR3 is TGCGCCAGCAGCTGGACGTCCAACTCCTACGAGCAGTACTTC. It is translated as CASSWTSNSYEQYF.

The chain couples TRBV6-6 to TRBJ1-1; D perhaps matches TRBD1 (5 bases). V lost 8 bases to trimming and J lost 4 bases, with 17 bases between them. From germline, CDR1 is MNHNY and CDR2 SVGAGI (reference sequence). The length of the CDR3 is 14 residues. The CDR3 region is CASVNQGWGTEAFF. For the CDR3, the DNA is TGTGCCAGCGTCAACCAGGGCTGGGGCACTGAAGCTTTCTTT.

The CDR3 here is CASSQDPFSSYNEQFF. In DNA form, the CDR3 reads TGTGCCAGCAGCCAAGACCCTTTCAGCTCCTACAATGAGCAGTTCTTC. The gene calls are TRBV14 and TRBJ2-1, with no clear D. The CDR3 runs to 16 residues. V lost 0 bases to trimming and J lost 0 bases, with 9 bases between them. CDR1 is SGHDN, CDR2 FVKESK, per germline. The variable domain in full, with the rest retrieved from reference TRBV14 and TRBJ2-1, is EAGVTQFPSHSVIEKGQTVTLRCDPISGHDNLYWYRRVMGKEIKFLLHFVKESKQDESGMPNNRFLAERTGGTYSTLKVQPAELEDSGVYFCASSQDPFSSYNEQFFGPGTRLTVL.

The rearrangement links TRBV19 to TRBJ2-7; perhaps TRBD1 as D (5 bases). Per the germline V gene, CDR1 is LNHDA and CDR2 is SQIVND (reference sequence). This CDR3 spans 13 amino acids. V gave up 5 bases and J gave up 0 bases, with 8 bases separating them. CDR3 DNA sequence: TGTGCCAGTAGTGCAGGGTTCTCCTACGAGCAGTACTTC. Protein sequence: CASSAGFSYEQYF.

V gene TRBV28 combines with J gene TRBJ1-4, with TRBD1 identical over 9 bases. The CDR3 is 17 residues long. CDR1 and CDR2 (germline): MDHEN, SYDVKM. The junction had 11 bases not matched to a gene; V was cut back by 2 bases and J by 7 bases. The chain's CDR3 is CASSLGTGSLSGEKLFF. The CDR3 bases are TGTGCCAGCAGTTTAGGGACAGGGAGCCTTTCGGGTGAAAAACTGTTTTTT.

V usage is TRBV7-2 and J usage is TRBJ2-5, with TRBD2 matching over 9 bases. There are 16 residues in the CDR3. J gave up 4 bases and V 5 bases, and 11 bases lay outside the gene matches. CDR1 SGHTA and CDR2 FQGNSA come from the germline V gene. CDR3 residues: CASSRTGTSLGETQYF. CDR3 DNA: TGTGCCAGCAGCCGAACCGGGACTAGCTTGGGAGAGACCCAGTACTTC.